This T cell receptor (beta chain) was sequenced for a study of CD8 T cells in ankylosing spondylitis. Study results and caveats: Significant enrichment of disease-linked clones was reportedly seen in matched ankylosing spondylitis synovial fluid. Apparently characteristic of ankylosing spondylitis blood was a TCR beta motif (roughly eight highly homologous variants). With a CD8+ phenotype, disease-linked clones were relatively rare in peripheral blood.

Germline V gene lookup returns CDR1 SGDLS and CDR2 YYNGEE. The CDR3 is 17 amino acids. The ends were cut back, 0 bases at V and 0 bases at J, with 15 bases in the middle. With respect to this clonotype: What it recognizes is unknown.

Molecular-barcoded quantitative 5'-RACE produced these TCR beta libraries. TCRdb fed the 5' RACE reads into MiXCR, producing one record per CDR3 protein. The table shows about 320,000 distinct CDR3 sequences, with around a tenth occurring only once. The chain combines TRBV9 with TRBJ2-5; weak D call: TRBD2 (6 bases). The material sequenced was blood, either unsorted or a sorted T cell fraction (not recorded which). The clonotype comes from a female donor with ankylosing spondylitis or in good health (not recorded which). As DNA, the CDR3 is TGTGCCAGCAGCGTAGGTCTAAGCGGGCAAAACCAAGAGACCCAGTACTTC. Protein: CASSVGLSGQNQETQYF.